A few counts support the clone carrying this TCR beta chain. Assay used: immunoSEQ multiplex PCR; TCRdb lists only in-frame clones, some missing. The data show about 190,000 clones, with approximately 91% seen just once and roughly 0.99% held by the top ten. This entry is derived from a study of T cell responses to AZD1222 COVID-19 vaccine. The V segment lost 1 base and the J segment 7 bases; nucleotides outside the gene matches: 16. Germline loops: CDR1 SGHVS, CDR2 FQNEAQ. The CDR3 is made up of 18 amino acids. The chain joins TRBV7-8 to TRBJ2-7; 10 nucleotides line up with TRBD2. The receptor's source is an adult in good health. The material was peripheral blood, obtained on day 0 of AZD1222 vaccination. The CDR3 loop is CASSLVTSGVLISGEQYF. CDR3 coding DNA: TGTGCCAGCAGCTTAGTTACTAGCGGGGTACTTATCTCGGGAGAGCAGTACTTC. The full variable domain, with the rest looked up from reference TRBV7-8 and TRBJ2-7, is GAGVSQSPRYKVAKRGQDVALRCDPISGHVSLFWYQQALGQGPEFLTYFQNEAQLDKSGLPSDRFFAERPEGSVSTLKIQRTQQEDSAVYLCASSLVTSGVLISGEQYFGPGTRLTVT.